This T cell receptor (beta chain) appears in the sequencing data of a study of human T cells and chemical hapten exposure (dated by TCRdb to the early 2020s). As for the study more broadly: For sensitization, 2% DPC in acetone was applied to a 2 cm by 2 cm area of upper inner arm skin. Throughout the study period of 20 to 25 weeks, patients also received therapeutic DPC doses to the scalp every week. Patch testing was performed on the upper back with Finn chambers containing 0.01% DPC, and the patch tests were scored after 6 days according to International Contact Dermatitis Research Group standards. Most of the patients in the cohort were female, and the cohort covered alopecia areata with under or over 50% scalp involvement, alopecia totalis and alopecia universalis. Libraries were combined into a pool for sequencing, and differences in TCR yield between samples came mainly from small differences in library volumes within the pool. Peripheral blood TCR repertoire changes were tracked in vivo in alopecia patients during primary and secondary sensitization to the hapten diphenylcyclopropenone (DPC). Blood was sampled from patients pre-sensitization (week 0) and at 2, 6 and about 24 weeks after DPC sensitization. Under 30 alopecia patients gave blood for TCR sequencing at one to four time points (pre-sensitization, 2, 6 and 24 weeks). Results and caveats for the whole study, not just this receptor: Because all patients had alopecia, a presumed autoimmune disease, the immune response of the patients might differ from that of healthy individuals. The number of PT1 expanded TCRs positively correlated with patch test score, significant at thresholds 8, 16 and 32 but not 4. Compared with pre-sensitization or healthy control sets, expanded TCRs formed significantly more large CDR3 similarity clusters, which is consistent with antigen-driven responses. The number of TCRs above 1 in 1000 frequency did not change with DPC sensitization; there was no evidence of global repertoire structure alterations. Repeated subsampling changed both the strength of the expansion versus patch-test correlation and the threshold at which that correlation became significant.

Library prep was done by RACE. The run used a NextSeq 500. During library preparation, unique molecular identifiers were attached to individual cDNA molecules so that TCRs could be counted quantitatively and reproducibly. For every blood RNA sample, sequencing covered both the TCR alpha and TCR beta chains. In the original analysis: A median of around 100,000 TCRs per sample was observed, with a range of about 23,224 to 750,000. The Decombinator software suite was used to annotate the V, J and CDR3 of the TCR reads. Every sample was subsampled to the same number of TCRs (28,000) for the PS versus PT1 abundance plots. Expanded TCRs were defined as absent before sensitization and observed at least eight times at the 2-week time point. Through fastp at Q25 and MiXCR, TCRdb rebuilt clones from the public reads, retaining in-frame beta chains. Entries that share a CDR3 protein sequence are merged under the most common genes and DNA. TCRdb's processing, not the authors' own work, is the source of the V and J calls. The sample data list some 200,000 distinct CDR3 sequences, and more than 25% of these were observed just once. The ten largest account for less than 3.5% of the sample.

In the germline V gene, CDR1 corresponds to MDHEN and CDR2 to SYDVKM. V was cut back by 5 bases and J by 7 bases, leaving a gap of 18 bases between them. Reading from cysteine to phenylalanine, the CDR3 counts 15 amino acids. The read is trimmed to its CDR3 DNA, 45 bases read in frame from base 1. A note on this clonotype: Its specific antigen is unknown. No much larger clone exists at a distance of one base, and base qualities are not known.

The meaning of the sample's time point label: pre-sensitization, week 0. The treatment or condition label corresponds to: therapeutic diphenylcyclopropenone sensitization with weekly scalp DPC. At each patch-test visit, blood was drawn before the patch test was applied. Eligible patients were aged 18 to 70, diagnosed with alopecia, deemed suitable for DPC therapy, and excluded if pregnant. Total RNA was extracted from unfractionated whole blood collected in Tempus Blood RNA tubes. The TCR comes from a woman in her twenties or thirties with alopecia areata. Some clones in this sample may be carry-over from other donors' samples. Here the sequenced sample was whole blood, taken in connection with sensitization to the hapten diphenylcyclopropenone (DPC). Recombination linked TRBV28 to TRBJ2-1; TRBD2 is possibly the D segment (6 matching bases). The sequenced DNA: TGTGCCAGCAGTACACGGGACTTTTTGGGGAATGAGCAGTTCTTC. This yields the protein CASSTRDFLGNEQFF.